Following are 10 T cell receptor beta chains from one sample sequenced in a study of metastatic and nonmetastatic thyroid tumors. TCRdb re-clonotyped the PCR reads through MiXCR. The table has tens of thousands of clones, 10% to 15% seen once. Patients had received no treatment of any kind before thyroid surgery. Input material: blood. The source of these receptors is a female donor with papillary thyroid cancer or a benign thyroid nodule (not recorded which). Some clones in this sample may be carry-over from other donors' samples.

This clone occurred many times. V usage is TRBV5-6 and J usage is TRBJ2-3, with D possibly being TRBD1 or TRBD2 (5 bases each). The CDR3 extends over 15 amino acids. The V end lost 4 bases, the J end lost 0 bases, and 12 bases lay between the germline ends. CDR1 is SGHDT and CDR2 is YYEEEE in the germline V gene. The CDR3, as DNA: TGTGCCAGCAGCACCGGGACCGTTAGCACAGATACGCAGTATTTT. It translates to CASSTGTVSTDTQYF.

This clone occurred many times. The V and J genes are TRBV7-9 and TRBJ2-1; 9 bases align to TRBD2. The germline V gene encodes CDR1 SEHNR and CDR2 FQNEAQ (reference sequence). This CDR3 is 13 amino acids long. V lost 8 bases to trimming and J lost 4 bases; unmatched junction nucleotides: 3. CDR3 sequence: CASAGGKYNEQFF. CDR3 in DNA: TGTGCCAGCGCGGGAGGGAAGTACAATGAGCAGTTCTTC.

This clone was seen only a few times. The chain has TRBV12-3 or TRBV12-4 and TRBJ2-1; the D gene is possibly TRBD2 (7 bases). There are 17 residues in the CDR3. The V gene lost 3 bases and the J gene lost 0 bases, with 15 bases spanning the gap. The CDR3 sequence: CASSFLGGVISYNEQFF. CDR3 nucleotide sequence: TGTGCCAGCAGTTTTTTAGGGGGGGTGATCTCCTACAATGAGCAGTTCTTC.

Many counts were recorded for this clone. J is TRBJ2-7 and V is TRBV5-6, with 12 bases fitting TRBD2. The V and J ends lost 4 bases and 5 bases, in that order; junction bases with no gene match: 7. Germline CDR1 reads SGHDT; CDR2 reads YYEEEE. This CDR3 comprises 15 residues. This CDR3 is CASSAGGLAGDEQYF. In DNA, the CDR3 is TGTGCCAGCAGCGCGGGGGGACTAGCGGGCGACGAGCAGTACTTC.

This clone was seen many times. The CDR3 is CASSFSPPPLRGAYEQYF. CDR3 nucleotides: TGTGCCAGCAGTTTTAGCCCACCTCCTCTAAGGGGGGCATACGAGCAGTACTTC. The chain carries TRBV28 and TRBJ2-7; D possibly uses TRBD1 or TRBD2 (6 bases each). Germline loops: CDR1 MDHEN, CDR2 SYDVKM. This CDR3 region has 18 residues. The V end was cut by 3 bases, the J end by 4 bases, with 25 bases between.

In its sample, this clone was seen many times. The chain is built from TRBV6-1 and TRBJ1-2; D is ambiguous. The CDR3 contains 13 residues. From germline, CDR1 is MNHNS and CDR2 SASEGT. The V end lost 6 bases, the J end lost 5 bases, and 13 bases lay between the germline ends. Here the CDR3 reads CASRSTGEYGYTF. The DNA for the CDR3 is TGTGCCAGCAGGAGCACGGGAGAGTATGGCTACACCTTC.

Ten or more counts support this clone. CDR3 amino acids: CASARDRGHGPQHF. CDR3 sequence (DNA): TGTGCCAGCGCAAGGGACAGGGGGCATGGGCCCCAGCATTTT. This sequence joins TRBV27 and TRBJ1-5; TRBD1 matches 12 bases. This CDR3 is 14 amino acids long. Germline trimming cut 8 bases from V and 9 bases from J; bases unmatched to any gene: 8. Germline assignment: CDR1 MNHEY and CDR2 SMNVEV (reference sequence).

This clone was recorded at least ten times. V gene TRBV3-1 combines with J gene TRBJ1-1, with a weak D call TRBD1 (5 bases). V lost 10 bases to trimming and J lost 1 base, with 10 bases between them. Germline V gene data show CDR1 as LGHDT and CDR2 as YNNKEL (reference sequence). The CDR3 is made up of 12 amino acids. The CDR3 spells CATSDTNTEAFF. The CDR3 bases are TGTGCCACCTCGGACACGAACACTGAAGCTTTCTTT.

About this clone: Being one base from a much bigger clone, this may be a read error. This chain uses TRBV5-1 with TRBJ2-1, with 13 bases matching TRBD2. The CDR3 is 17 amino acids. CDR1 and CDR2 (germline): SGHRS, YFSETQ. CDR3 sequence reads: CTSSPGLAGPSYNEQFF. The CDR3 DNA sequence: TGCACCAGCAGCCCGGGACTAGCGGGACCGTCCTACAATGAGCAGTTCTTC.

This clone was detected ten times or more. The V call is TRBV7-8, the J call TRBJ1-1, with 8 nucleotides matching TRBD1. The CDR3 spans 15 residues. CDR1 is SGHVS, CDR2 FQNEAQ, per germline. V gave up 3 bases and J gave up 1 base; unmatched junction bases: 4. CDR3 nucleotides: TGTGCCAGCAGCTTCCCGGGACAGGAGAACACTGAAGCTTTCTTT. This encodes CASSFPGQENTEAFF.